This paragraph covers one T cell receptor (beta chain) sequence. Its antigen is still unknown. A sample-barcoded 5' primer and a J-beta primer mix were used in a second PCR of about 7 to 11 cycles. Using its own MiXCR run on the 5' RACE reads, TCRdb lists one record per CDR3 protein. The sample lists some 730,000 distinct CDR3 sequences, 20% to 25% occurring once. V shed 2 bases and J 8 bases; nucleotides not matched to a gene: 9. CDR3 length equals 14 residues. Germline V gives CDR1 DFQATT, CDR2 SNEGSKA (reference sequence). These data come from a study of blood T cells in healthy people across ages. Study conclusions and caveats: Older individuals had lower TCR beta diversity per million T cells (the decline was roughly linear).

Healthy Russian Caucasian donors spanned ages about 6 to 100 years. This TCR came from a man between 65 and 79 years old in good health. The chain joins TRBV20-1 to TRBJ1-3; TRBD1 aligns across 7 bases. Sequencing used blood. Here the CDR3 DNA reads TGCAGTGCTAGACTGACAGGGCGGCGGGACACCATATATTTT. This codes for CSARLTGRRDTIYF.